This T cell receptor beta chain was captured by sequencing in a study of T cells in Graves' hyperthyroidism and ophthalmopathy. Patients aged 18 to 65 had newly diagnosed hyperthyroidism lasting under 2 months. For this clonotype: Its antigen is still unknown.

The study's findings and limits: Stable hyperthyroidism was told apart from ophthalmopathy by a model built on 13 V-J features.

CDR1 and CDR2 (germline): KGHDR, SFDVKD. This CDR3 is 13 amino acids long. The ends were cut back, 1 base at V and 6 bases at J, with 6 bases in the middle. TCR beta CDR3 regions were amplified from RNA. TCR CDR3 regions were first amplified by RT-PCR with HTBI primers. TCRdb re-called the multiplex PCR reads with MiXCR, one entry per CDR3 protein. The sample holds some 600,000 distinct CDR3 sequences; approximately 13% are singletons and the top ten take approximately 5.7%. The chain uses TRBV24-1 and TRBJ2-4; D is unresolved. The sequence was collected from a young woman with Graves' hyperthyroidism that later progressed to Graves' ophthalmopathy. The sample consisted of blood. The CDR3 DNA is TGTGCCACCAGTGATTTACGGACAAACATTCAGTACTTC. Protein: CATSDLRTNIQYF.